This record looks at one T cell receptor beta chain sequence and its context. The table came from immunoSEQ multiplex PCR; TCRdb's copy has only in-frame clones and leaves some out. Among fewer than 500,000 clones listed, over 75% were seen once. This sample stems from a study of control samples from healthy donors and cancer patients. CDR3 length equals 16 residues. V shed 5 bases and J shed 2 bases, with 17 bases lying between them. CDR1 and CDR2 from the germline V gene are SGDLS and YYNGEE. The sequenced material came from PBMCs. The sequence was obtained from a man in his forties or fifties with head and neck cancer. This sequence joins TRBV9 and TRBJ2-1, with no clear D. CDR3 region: CASSSSLSMPYNEQFF. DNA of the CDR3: TGTGCCAGCAGTTCATCTCTATCCATGCCCTACAATGAGCAGTTCTTC.